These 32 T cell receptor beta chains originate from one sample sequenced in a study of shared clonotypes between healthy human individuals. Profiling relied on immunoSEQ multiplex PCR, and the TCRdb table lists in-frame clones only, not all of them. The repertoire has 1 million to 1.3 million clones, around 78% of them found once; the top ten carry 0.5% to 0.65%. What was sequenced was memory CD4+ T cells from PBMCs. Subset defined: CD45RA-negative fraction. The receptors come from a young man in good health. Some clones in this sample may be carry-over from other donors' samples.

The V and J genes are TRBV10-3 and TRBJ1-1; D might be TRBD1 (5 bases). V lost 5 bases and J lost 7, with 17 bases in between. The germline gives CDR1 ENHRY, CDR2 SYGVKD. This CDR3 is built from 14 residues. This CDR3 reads CAISMDTYLLEAFF. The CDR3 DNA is TGTGCCATCAGTATGGACACCTACCTGCTTGAAGCTTTCTTT.

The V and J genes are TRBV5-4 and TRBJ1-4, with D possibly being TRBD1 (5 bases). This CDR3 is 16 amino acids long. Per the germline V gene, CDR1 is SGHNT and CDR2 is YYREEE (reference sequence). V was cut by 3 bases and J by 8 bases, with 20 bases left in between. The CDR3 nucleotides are TGTGCCAGCAGCTCGGATCGGAGGGGTGAGGTCGAAAAACTGTTTTTT. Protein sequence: CASSSDRRGEVEKLFF.

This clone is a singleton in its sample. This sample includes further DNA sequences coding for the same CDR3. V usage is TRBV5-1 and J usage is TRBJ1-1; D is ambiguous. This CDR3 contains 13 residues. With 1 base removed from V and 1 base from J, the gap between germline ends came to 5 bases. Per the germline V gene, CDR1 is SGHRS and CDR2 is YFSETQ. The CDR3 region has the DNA TGCGCCAGCAGCTTGACGGGGAACACTGAAGCTTTCTTT. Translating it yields CASSLTGNTEAFF.

The chain's CDR3 is CASGPQTGGYEQYF. The CDR3 coding sequence is TGTGCCAGCGGTCCCCAGACAGGGGGCTACGAGCAGTACTTC. The genes are TRBV27 and TRBJ2-7, with 9 bases that match TRBD1. Trimming removed 8 bases from V and 3 bases from J; junction bases left unmatched: 8. Per the germline V gene, CDR1 is MNHEY and CDR2 is SMNVEV (reference sequence). This CDR3 comprises 14 residues.

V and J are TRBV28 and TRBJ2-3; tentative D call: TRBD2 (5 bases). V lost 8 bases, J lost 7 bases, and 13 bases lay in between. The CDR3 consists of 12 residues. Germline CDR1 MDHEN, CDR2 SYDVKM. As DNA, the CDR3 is TGTGCCAGCGGAGGAGGTTCTAATACGCAGTATTTT. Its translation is CASGGGSNTQYF.

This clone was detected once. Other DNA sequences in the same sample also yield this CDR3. This CDR3 reads CASSRTGAGNTIYF. Written as DNA, the CDR3 is TGTGCCAGCTCCCGGACAGGGGCTGGAAACACCATATATTTT. The rearrangement links TRBV25-1 to TRBJ1-3, with 9 bases matching TRBD1. The germline gives CDR1 MGHDK, CDR2 SYGVNS. The CDR3 loop spans 14 amino acids. Losses at the gene ends were 8 bases for V and 2 bases for J; bases not matched to a gene: 4.

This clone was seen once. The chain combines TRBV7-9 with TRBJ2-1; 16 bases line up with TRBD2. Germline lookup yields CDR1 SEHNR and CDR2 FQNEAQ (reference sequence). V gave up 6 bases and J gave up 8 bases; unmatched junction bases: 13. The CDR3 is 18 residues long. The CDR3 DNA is TGTGCCAGCAGACCCGGGACTAGCGGGAGGGCCTCGGTTGATGAGCAGTTCTTC. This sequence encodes CASRPGTSGRASVDEQFF.

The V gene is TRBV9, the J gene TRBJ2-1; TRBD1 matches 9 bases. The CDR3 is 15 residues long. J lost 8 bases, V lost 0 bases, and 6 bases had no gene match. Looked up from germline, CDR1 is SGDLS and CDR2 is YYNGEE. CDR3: CASSVVGDRADEQFF. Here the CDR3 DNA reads TGTGCCAGCAGCGTAGTCGGGGACAGGGCGGATGAGCAGTTCTTC. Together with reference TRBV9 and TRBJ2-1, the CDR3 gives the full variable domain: DSGVTQTPKHLITATGQRVTLRCSPRSGDLSVYWYQQSLDQGLQFLIQYYNGEERAKGNILERFSAQQFPDLHSELNLSSLELGDSALYFCASSVVGDRADEQFFGPGTRLTVL.

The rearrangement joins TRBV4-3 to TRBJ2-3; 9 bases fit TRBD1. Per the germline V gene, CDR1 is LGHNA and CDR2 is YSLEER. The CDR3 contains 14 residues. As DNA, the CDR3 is TGCGCGGTAGGACAGGGGACCTCCCGGGCGGCGCAGTATTTT. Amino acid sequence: CAVGQGTSRAAQYF.

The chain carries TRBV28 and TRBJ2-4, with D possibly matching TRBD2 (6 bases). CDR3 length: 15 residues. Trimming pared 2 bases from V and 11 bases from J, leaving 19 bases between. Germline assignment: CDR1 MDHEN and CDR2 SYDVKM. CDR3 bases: TGTGCCAGCAGTTTAATTTCCCCGGGAGATGGAGTTCAGTACTTC. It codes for CASSLISPGDGVQYF.

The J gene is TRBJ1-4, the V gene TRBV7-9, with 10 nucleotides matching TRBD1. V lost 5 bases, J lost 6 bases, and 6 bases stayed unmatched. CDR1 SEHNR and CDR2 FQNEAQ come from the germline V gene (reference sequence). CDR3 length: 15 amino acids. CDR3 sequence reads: CASSPGTGDYEKLFF. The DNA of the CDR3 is TGTGCCAGCAGCCCCGGGACAGGGGATTATGAAAAACTGTTTTTT.

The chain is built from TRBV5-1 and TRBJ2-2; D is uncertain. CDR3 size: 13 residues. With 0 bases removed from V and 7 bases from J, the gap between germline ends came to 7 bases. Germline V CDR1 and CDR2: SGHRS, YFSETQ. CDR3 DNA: TGCGCCAGCAGCTTGGCTCCCGACGGGGAGCTGTTTTTT. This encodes CASSLAPDGELFF. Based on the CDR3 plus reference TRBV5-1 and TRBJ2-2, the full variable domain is KAGVTQTPRYLIKTRGQQVTLSCSPISGHRSVSWYQQTPGQGLQFLFEYFSETQRNKGNFPGRFSGRQFSNSRSEMNVSTLELGDSALYLCASSLAPDGELFFGEGSRLTVL.

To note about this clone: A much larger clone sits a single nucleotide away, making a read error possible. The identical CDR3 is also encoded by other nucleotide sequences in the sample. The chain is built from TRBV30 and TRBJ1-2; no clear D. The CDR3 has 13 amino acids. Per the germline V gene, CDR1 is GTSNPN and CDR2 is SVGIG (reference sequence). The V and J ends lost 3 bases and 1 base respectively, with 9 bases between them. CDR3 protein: CAWSPGINYGYTF. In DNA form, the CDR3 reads TGTGCCTGGAGCCCAGGAATTAACTATGGCTACACCTTC.

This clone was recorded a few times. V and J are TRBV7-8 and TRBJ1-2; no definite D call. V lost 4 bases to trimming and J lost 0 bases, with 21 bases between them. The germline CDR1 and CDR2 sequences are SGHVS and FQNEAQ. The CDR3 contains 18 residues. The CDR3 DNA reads TGTGCCAGCAGCTCGATAAGGGCCAGAGTTAAGACTAACTATGGCTACACCTTC. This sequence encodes CASSSIRARVKTNYGYTF. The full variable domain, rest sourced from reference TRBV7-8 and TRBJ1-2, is GAGVSQSPRYKVAKRGQDVALRCDPISGHVSLFWYQQALGQGPEFLTYFQNEAQLDKSGLPSDRFFAERPEGSVSTLKIQRTQQEDSAVYLCASSSIRARVKTNYGYTFGSGTRLTVV.

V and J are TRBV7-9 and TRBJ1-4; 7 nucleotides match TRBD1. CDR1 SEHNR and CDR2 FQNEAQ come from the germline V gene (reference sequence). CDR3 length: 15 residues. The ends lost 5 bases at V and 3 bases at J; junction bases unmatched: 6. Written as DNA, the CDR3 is TGTGCCAGCAGCCTCCAGACAGGGTCTAATGAAAAACTGTTTTTT. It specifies CASSLQTGSNEKLFF.

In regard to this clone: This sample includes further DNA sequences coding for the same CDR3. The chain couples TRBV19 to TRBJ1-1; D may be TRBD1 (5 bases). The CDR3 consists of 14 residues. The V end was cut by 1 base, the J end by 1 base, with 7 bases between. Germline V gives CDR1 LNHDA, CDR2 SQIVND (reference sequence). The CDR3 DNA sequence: TGTGCCAGTAGTATAGGACAGAAGAACACTGAAGCTTTCTTT. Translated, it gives CASSIGQKNTEAFF.

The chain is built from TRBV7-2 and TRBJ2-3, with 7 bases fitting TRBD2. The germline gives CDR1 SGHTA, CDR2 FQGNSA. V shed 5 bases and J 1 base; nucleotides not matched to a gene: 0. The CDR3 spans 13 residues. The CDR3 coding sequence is TGTGCCAGCAGCCGGGGGGGCACAGATACGCAGTATTTT. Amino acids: CASSRGGTDTQYF.

Here the CDR3 reads CASRGTKNYGYTF. CDR3 nucleotides: TGTGCCAGCCGGGGGACAAAGAACTATGGCTACACCTTC. The chain has TRBV6-5 and TRBJ1-2; D possibly corresponds to TRBD1 (6 bases). The CDR3 is 13 residues long. The ends were cut back, 8 bases at V and 2 bases at J, with 12 bases in the middle. Germline V gives CDR1 MNHEY, CDR2 SVGAGI.

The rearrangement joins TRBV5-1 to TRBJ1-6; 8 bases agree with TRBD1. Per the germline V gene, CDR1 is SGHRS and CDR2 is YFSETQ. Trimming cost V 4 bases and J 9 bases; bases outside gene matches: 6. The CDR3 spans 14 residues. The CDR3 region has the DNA TGCGCCAGCAGCGAGGACAGGGATGGTTCACCCCTCCACTTT. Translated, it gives CASSEDRDGSPLHF.

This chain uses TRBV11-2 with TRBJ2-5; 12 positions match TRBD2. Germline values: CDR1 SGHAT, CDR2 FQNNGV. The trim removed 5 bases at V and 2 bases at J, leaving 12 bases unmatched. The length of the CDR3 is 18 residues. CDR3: CASSPGLAGTMGQETQYF. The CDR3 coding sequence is TGTGCCAGCAGCCCTGGACTAGCGGGGACCATGGGGCAAGAGACCCAGTACTTC.

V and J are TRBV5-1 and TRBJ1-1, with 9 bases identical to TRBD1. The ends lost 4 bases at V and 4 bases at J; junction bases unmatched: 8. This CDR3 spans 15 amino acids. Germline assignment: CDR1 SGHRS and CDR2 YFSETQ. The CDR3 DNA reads TGCGCCAGCAGCATAGCCGGGACAGGGAGCACTGAAGCTTTCTTT. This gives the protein CASSIAGTGSTEAFF.

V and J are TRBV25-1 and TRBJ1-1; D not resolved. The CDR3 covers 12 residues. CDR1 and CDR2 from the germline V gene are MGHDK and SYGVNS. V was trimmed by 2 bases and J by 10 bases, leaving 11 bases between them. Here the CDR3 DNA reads TGTGCCAGCAGTGAAGCCCCGGGCTCAGCTTTCTTT. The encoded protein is CASSEAPGSAFF. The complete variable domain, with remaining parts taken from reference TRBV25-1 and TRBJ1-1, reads EADIYQTPRYLVIGTGKKITLECSQTMGHDKMYWYQQDPGMELHLIHYSYGVNSTEKGDLSSESTVSRIRTEHFPLTLESARPSHTSQYLCASSEAPGSAFFGQGTRLTVV.

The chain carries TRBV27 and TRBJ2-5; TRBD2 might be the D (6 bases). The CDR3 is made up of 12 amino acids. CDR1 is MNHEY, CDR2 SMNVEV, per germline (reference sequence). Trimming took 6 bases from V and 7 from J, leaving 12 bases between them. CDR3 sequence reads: CASRRSGGTQYF. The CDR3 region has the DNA TGTGCCAGCAGGAGATCCGGGGGGACCCAGTACTTC.

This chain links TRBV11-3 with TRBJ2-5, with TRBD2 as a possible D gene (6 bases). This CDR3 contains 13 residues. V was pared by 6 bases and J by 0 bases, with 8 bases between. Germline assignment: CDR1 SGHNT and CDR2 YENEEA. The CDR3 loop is CASSGGYQETQYF. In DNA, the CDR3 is TGTGCCAGCAGTGGAGGGTACCAAGAGACCCAGTACTTC.

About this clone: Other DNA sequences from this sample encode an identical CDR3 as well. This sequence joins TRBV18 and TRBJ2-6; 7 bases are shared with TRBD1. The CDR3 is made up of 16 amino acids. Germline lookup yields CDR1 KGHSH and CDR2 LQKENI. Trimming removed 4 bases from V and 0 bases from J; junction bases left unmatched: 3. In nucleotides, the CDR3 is TGTGCCAGCTCACTTCGGACAGGCTCTGGGGCCAACGTCCTGACTTTC. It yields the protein CASSLRTGSGANVLTF.

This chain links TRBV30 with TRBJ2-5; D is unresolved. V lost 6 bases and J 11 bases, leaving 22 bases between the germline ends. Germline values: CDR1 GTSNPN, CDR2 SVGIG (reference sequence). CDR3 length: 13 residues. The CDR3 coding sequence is TGTGCCTGCCGAGGACGGCTGCTCAAGGAGCAGTACTTC. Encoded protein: CACRGRLLKEQYF.

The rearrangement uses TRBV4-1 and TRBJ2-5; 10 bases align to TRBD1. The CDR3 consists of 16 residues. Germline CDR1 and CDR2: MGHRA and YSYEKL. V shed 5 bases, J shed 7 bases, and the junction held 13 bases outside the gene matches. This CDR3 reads CASSATGTGVFTTQYF. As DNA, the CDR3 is TGCGCCAGCAGCGCAACCGGGACAGGGGTTTTTACGACCCAGTACTTC.

CDR3 bases: TGTGCCAGCTCACCGACTGGGACAGGGGTCCGCAGGGCCACTGAAGCTTTCTTT. This gives the protein CASSPTGTGVRRATEAFF. This chain links TRBV18 with TRBJ1-1; TRBD1 aligns across 10 bases. Germline CDR1 KGHSH, CDR2 LQKENI. The CDR3 sequence is 18 residues long. V was clipped by 3 bases and J by 4 bases; unmatched bases: 14.

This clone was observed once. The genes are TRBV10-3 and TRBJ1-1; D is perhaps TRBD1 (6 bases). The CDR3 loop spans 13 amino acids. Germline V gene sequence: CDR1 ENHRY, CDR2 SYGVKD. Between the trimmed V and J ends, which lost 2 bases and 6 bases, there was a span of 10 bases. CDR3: CAISESGQPEAFF. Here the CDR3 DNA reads TGTGCCATCAGTGAGAGCGGACAGCCTGAAGCTTTCTTT.

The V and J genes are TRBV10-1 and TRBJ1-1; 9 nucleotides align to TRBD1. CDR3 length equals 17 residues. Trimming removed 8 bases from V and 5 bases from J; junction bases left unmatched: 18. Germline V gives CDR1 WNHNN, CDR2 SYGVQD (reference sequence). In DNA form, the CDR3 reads TGCGCCAGCCTCGAGACCGACAGGGGGAAGACAGGGACTGAAGCTTTCTTT. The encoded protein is CASLETDRGKTGTEAFF.

The CDR3, as DNA: TGTGCCAGCAGCGTAGACTGGGAGGGGGAGCAGTACTTC. This sequence encodes CASSVDWEGEQYF. The chain links TRBV9 to TRBJ2-7; the match to TRBD2 covers 7 bases. CDR3 size: 13 residues. Germline V gives CDR1 SGDLS, CDR2 YYNGEE. After removal of 0 bases from V and 7 bases from J, the junction contained 4 bases not matched to a gene.

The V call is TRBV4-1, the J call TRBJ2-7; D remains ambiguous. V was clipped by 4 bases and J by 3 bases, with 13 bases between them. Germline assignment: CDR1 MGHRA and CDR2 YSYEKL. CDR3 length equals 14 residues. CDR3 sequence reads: CASSPAVLVYEQYF. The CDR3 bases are TGCGCCAGCAGCCCCGCGGTTTTAGTCTACGAGCAGTACTTC.